Below, 27 T cell receptor beta chains from the same sample are listed, as sequenced in a study of control samples from healthy donors and cancer patients. The data were produced by immunoSEQ multiplex PCR, yet TCRdb's version contains in-frame clones alone and is incomplete. The repertoire holds around 180,000 clones, with 94% as singletons. Sequencing was carried out using blood. The receptors derive from a woman aged 18 to 35 in good health.

V gene TRBV28 combines with J gene TRBJ2-7; D unclear. Looked up from germline, CDR1 is MDHEN and CDR2 is SYDVKM. The CDR3 extends over 13 amino acids. Trimming pared 3 bases from V and 2 bases from J, leaving 8 bases between. The CDR3 here is CASSLAPAYEQYF. Here the CDR3 DNA reads TGTGCCAGCAGTTTGGCTCCAGCCTACGAGCAGTACTTC.

This clone has a handful of counts. The chain is built from TRBV9 and TRBJ1-5, with D maybe TRBD1 (6 bases). Trimming stripped 0 bases from V and 2 bases from J, with 6 bases between. Germline lookup yields CDR1 SGDLS and CDR2 YYNGEE. CDR3 length equals 14 residues. The CDR3 is CASSVAGGNQPQHF. CDR3 coding DNA: TGTGCCAGCAGCGTAGCAGGGGGCAATCAGCCCCAGCATTTT.

The chain joins TRBV28 to TRBJ2-7; 10 bases fit TRBD1. Per germline, CDR1 MDHEN and CDR2 SYDVKM. The CDR3 has 15 residues. V was pared by 4 bases and J by 3 bases, with 6 bases of the junction left unmatched. For the CDR3, the DNA is TGTGCCAGCAGTTCTCCGGGACAGGGGAACTACGAGCAGTACTTC. Amino acids: CASSSPGQGNYEQYF.

CDR3 loop: CASSRVFGHQPQHF. In nucleotides, the CDR3 is TGTGCCAGCTCCCGGGTATTCGGACATCAGCCCCAGCATTTT. The J gene is TRBJ1-5, the V gene TRBV19, with D hard to call. Germline CDR1 reads LNHDA; CDR2 reads SQIVND (reference sequence). Trimming stripped 9 bases from V and 5 bases from J, with 17 bases between. There are 14 residues in the CDR3. The variable domain in full, completed from reference TRBV19 and TRBJ1-5, reads DGGITQSPKYLFRKEGQNVTLSCEQNLNHDAMYWYRQDPGQGLRLIYYSQIVNDFQKGDIAEGYSVSREKKESFPLTVTSAQKNPTAFYLCASSRVFGHQPQHFGDGTRLSIL.

The rearrangement joins TRBV28 to TRBJ1-4; D perhaps matches TRBD1 (5 bases). From germline, CDR1 is MDHEN and CDR2 SYDVKM. With 4 bases removed from V and 5 bases from J, the gap between germline ends came to 5 bases. This CDR3 comprises 12 residues. The CDR3 region is CASSWGNEKLFF. Written as DNA, the CDR3 is TGTGCCAGCAGTTGGGGGAATGAAAAACTGTTTTTT.

V and J are TRBV18 and TRBJ1-1; 8 bases line up with TRBD1. V shed 4 bases, J shed 3 bases, and the junction held 4 bases outside the gene matches. The CDR3 totals 14 residues. Germline CDR1 KGHSH, CDR2 LQKENI. CDR3 residues: CASSLGQGDTEAFF. For the CDR3, the DNA is TGTGCCAGCTCACTTGGACAGGGAGACACTGAAGCTTTCTTT.

In this sample, this clone turned up once. This chain connects TRBV4-2 to TRBJ2-3, with 10 bases that match TRBD2. Per the germline V gene, CDR1 is LGHNA and CDR2 is YNFKEQ. V shed 4 bases, J shed 0 bases, and the junction held 7 bases outside the gene matches. This CDR3 is 17 amino acids long. This CDR3 reads CASSLLPSGSSTDTQYF. CDR3 DNA sequence: TGTGCCAGCAGCCTCTTACCTAGCGGGAGCAGCACAGATACGCAGTATTTT.

The count of this clone is one. V and J are TRBV28 and TRBJ2-7; tentatively, D is TRBD1 or TRBD2 (5 bases each). CDR1 and CDR2 from the germline V gene are MDHEN and SYDVKM. The CDR3 length is 13 residues. V was shortened by 2 bases and J by 5 bases, with 10 bases between the two germline ends. Here the CDR3 DNA reads TGTGCCAGCAGTTTAGGGGGTCGGGACGAGCAGTACTTC. Translating gives CASSLGGRDEQYF.

The gene calls are TRBV5-6 and TRBJ1-2; D is ambiguous. The CDR3 totals 17 residues. Trimming stripped 0 bases from V and 1 base from J, with 16 bases between. The germline V gene encodes CDR1 SGHDT and CDR2 YYEEEE. CDR3 loop: CASSLEAGEALNYGYTF. The CDR3 DNA reads as TGTGCCAGCAGCTTGGAGGCAGGAGAAGCCCTTAACTATGGCTACACCTTC. The full variable domain, with the rest looked up from reference TRBV5-6 and TRBJ1-2, is DAGVTQSPTHLIKTRGQQVTLRCSPKSGHDTVSWYQQALGQGPQFIFQYYEEEERQRGNFPDRFSGHQFPNYSSELNVNALLLGDSALYLCASSLEAGEALNYGYTFGSGTRLTVV.

The chain combines TRBV2 with TRBJ1-2; a possible D gene is TRBD1 (5 bases). The CDR3 loop spans 12 amino acids. CDR1 is SNHLY, CDR2 FYNNEI, per germline. Trimming left V 6 bases short and J 5 bases short, with 10 bases between. CDR3 nucleotide sequence: TGTGCCAGCAGAGGGGATCGGTATGGCTACACCTTC. Translated: CASRGDRYGYTF.

The chain uses TRBV6-2 or TRBV6-3 and TRBJ1-1; no firm D call. The CDR3 sequence is 11 residues long. Germline CDR1 and CDR2: MNHEY and SVGEGT. Trimming shortened V by 2 bases and J by 11 bases, and 9 bases separated the two germline ends. The CDR3: CASSYDEEAFF. The CDR3 region has the DNA TGTGCCAGCAGTTACGACGAGGAGGCTTTCTTT.

The V and J genes are TRBV19 and TRBJ1-1; D ambiguous. Between the trimmed V and J ends, which lost 0 bases and 0 bases, there was a span of 11 bases. This CDR3 spans 16 amino acids. CDR1 LNHDA and CDR2 SQIVND come from the germline V gene (reference sequence). CDR3 region: CASSIDFLRLNTEAFF. CDR3 bases: TGTGCCAGTAGTATAGATTTCCTCCGGCTGAACACTGAAGCTTTCTTT.

The V call is TRBV7-3, the J call TRBJ2-3; D is unclear. CDR1 is SGHTA and CDR2 is FQGTGA in the germline V gene. V dropped 5 bases and J dropped 0 bases, with 12 bases sitting between them. This CDR3 is built from 15 residues. CDR3 nucleotides: TGTGCCAGCAGCCCATCGTGGGCTAGCACAGATACGCAGTATTTT. This sequence encodes CASSPSWASTDTQYF.

The rearrangement uses TRBV4-2 and TRBJ1-5; D call uncertain. The CDR3 contains 12 residues. Per germline, CDR1 LGHNA and CDR2 YNFKEQ. Trimming shortened V by 0 bases and J by 4 bases, and 1 base separated the two germline ends. CDR3 bases: TGTGCCAGCAGCCAAGAGAATCAGCCCCAGCATTTT. As protein: CASSQENQPQHF.

V and J are TRBV18 and TRBJ2-7; possibly TRBD1 for D (5 bases). The CDR3 consists of 14 residues. Trimming left V 3 bases short and J 3 bases short, with 12 bases between. CDR1 is KGHSH and CDR2 is LQKENI in the germline V gene. The CDR3 is CASSPLQGDYEQYF. The DNA of the CDR3 is TGTGCCAGCTCACCTCTTCAAGGGGACTACGAGCAGTACTTC.

The chain combines TRBV4-1 with TRBJ2-7, with 8 positions matching TRBD1. The CDR3 consists of 19 residues. Looked up from germline, CDR1 is MGHRA and CDR2 is YSYEKL. V dropped 4 bases and J dropped 0; count of bases not matched to a gene: 17. The CDR3 protein is CASSPGTGDTRLSSYEQYF. CDR3 nucleotide sequence: TGCGCCAGCAGCCCCGGGACAGGCGATACAAGACTAAGCTCCTACGAGCAGTACTTC.

The chain joins TRBV6-5 to TRBJ1-5; 8 bases agree with TRBD1. Germline CDR1 reads MNHEY; CDR2 reads SVGAGI. The CDR3 is 14 residues long. Trimming cost V 6 bases and J 5 bases; bases outside gene matches: 6. CDR3 DNA: TGTGCCAGCAGCCAGGACAGGGTAGATCAGCCCCAGCATTTT. Translating gives CASSQDRVDQPQHF.

A word on this clone: At the DNA level, this CDR3 is encoded by other sequences in the same sample as well. This chain connects TRBV27 to TRBJ1-2; D is possibly TRBD1 (5 bases). The V and J ends lost 2 bases and 3 bases respectively, with 10 bases between them. This CDR3 contains 14 residues. Germline V lookup: CDR1 MNHEY, CDR2 SMNVEV (reference sequence). For the CDR3, the DNA is TGTGCCAGCAGTTTAACCCGACAGTACTATGGCTACACCTTC. This encodes CASSLTRQYYGYTF.

This chain links TRBV24-1 with TRBJ2-2, with 12 bases matching TRBD2. With V trimmed by 8 bases and J by 6 bases, 0 bases remained unmatched. The CDR3 is 13 amino acids. CDR1 and CDR2 from the germline V gene are KGHDR and SFDVKD. The CDR3 loop is CATTSGRAGELFF. CDR3 DNA: TGTGCCACCACTAGCGGGAGGGCCGGGGAGCTGTTTTTT.

The chain carries TRBV7-8 and TRBJ1-3; D is unclear. The V gene lost 1 base and the J gene lost 1 base, with 8 bases spanning the gap. The CDR3 covers 15 residues. The germline V gene encodes CDR1 SGHVS and CDR2 FQNEAQ. CDR3 nucleotides: TGTGCCAGCAGCTTAGAAGTGGGGTCTGGAAACACCATATATTTT. This codes for CASSLEVGSGNTIYF. Together with reference TRBV7-8 and TRBJ1-3, the CDR3 gives the full variable domain: GAGVSQSPRYKVAKRGQDVALRCDPISGHVSLFWYQQALGQGPEFLTYFQNEAQLDKSGLPSDRFFAERPEGSVSTLKIQRTQQEDSAVYLCASSLEVGSGNTIYFGEGSWLTVV.

The J gene is TRBJ2-7, the V gene TRBV5-6; a possible D gene is TRBD2 (5 bases). CDR3 length: 15 amino acids. Germline V gene data show CDR1 as SGHDT and CDR2 as YYEEEE. V was clipped by 1 base and J by 0 bases, with 11 bases between them. The CDR3 DNA reads as TGTGCCAGCAGCTTGTTCGGGGTCCCCTCCTACGAGCAGTACTTC. Amino acids: CASSLFGVPSYEQYF.

The CDR3 nucleotides read TGTGCCAGCAGCCCGTGGACTAGCCCTCGTACAGATACGCAGTATTTT. Translation: CASSPWTSPRTDTQYF. The chain has TRBV9 and TRBJ2-3, with 8 bases aligning to TRBD2. Per germline, CDR1 SGDLS and CDR2 YYNGEE. With 4 bases clipped from V and 3 bases from J, the junction kept 10 bases outside the gene matches. The CDR3 runs to 16 residues.

The chain uses TRBV29-1 and TRBJ1-1; D is unresolved. The V gene's germline CDR1 is SQVTM and CDR2 ANQGSEA. This CDR3 region has 16 residues. V was trimmed by 0 bases and J by 0 bases, leaving 14 bases between them. CDR3: CSVEDSIPDLNTEAFF. In DNA form, the CDR3 reads TGCAGCGTTGAAGATTCTATCCCGGATTTGAACACTGAAGCTTTCTTT. The variable domain in full, with the rest retrieved from reference TRBV29-1 and TRBJ1-1, is SAVISQKPSRDICQRGTSLTIQCQVDSQVTMMFWYRQQPGQSLTLIATANQGSEATYESGFVIDKFPISRPNLTFSTLTVSNMSPEDSSIYLCSVEDSIPDLNTEAFFGQGTRLTVV.

The chain joins TRBV4-1 to TRBJ2-7, with 12 bases lining up with TRBD1. The CDR3 has 15 amino acids. V trimming: 3 bases; J trimming: 4 bases; junction bases outside the gene matches: 4. CDR1 MGHRA and CDR2 YSYEKL come from the germline V gene. DNA of the CDR3: TGCGCCAGCAGCCACCCGGGACAGGGGGCTTACGAGCAGTACTTC. Residues: CASSHPGQGAYEQYF.

The rearrangement joins TRBV7-2 to TRBJ2-6; possibly TRBD1 for D (5 bases). The CDR3 spans 17 residues. Germline V CDR1 and CDR2: SGHTA, FQGNSA. Trimming stripped 2 bases from V and 1 base from J, with 12 bases between. The CDR3 here is CASSLQGGVSGANVLTF. The CDR3, as DNA: TGTGCCAGCAGCTTACAGGGTGGAGTGTCTGGGGCCAACGTCCTGACTTTC.

The sample holds a few counts of this clone. This chain links TRBV28 with TRBJ2-3, with D perhaps matching TRBD2 (5 bases). CDR1 is MDHEN and CDR2 is SYDVKM in the germline V gene. V was cut by 4 bases and J by 8 bases, with 16 bases left in between. The CDR3 totals 14 residues. The CDR3 nucleotides read TGTGCCAGCAGTTACCCCCTCGTCGCGGGTACGCAGTATTTT. It yields the protein CASSYPLVAGTQYF.

J is TRBJ2-3 and V is TRBV27; 9 positions agree with TRBD2. Per germline, CDR1 MNHEY and CDR2 SMNVEV (reference sequence). V lost 0 bases and J lost 5; bases outside the gene matches: 12. This CDR3 region has 18 residues. CDR3 sequence reads: CASSLSGLAGLRGDTQYF. CDR3 bases: TGTGCCAGCAGTTTATCGGGGCTAGCGGGGTTAAGGGGAGATACGCAGTATTTT.